This T cell receptor (beta chain) stems from a study of shared clonotypes between healthy human individuals. Comments on this clone: In the same sample, other DNA sequences code for this CDR3.

TCRdb's copy holds only in-frame clones and misses some; the assay was immunoSEQ multiplex PCR. The table records 2 million to 2.5 million clones, approximately 95% of them present only once. The CDR3 is 13 amino acids. Germline V gives CDR1 SGHRS, CDR2 YFSETQ. Trimming removed 2 bases at V and 8 bases at J, with 10 bases between. The sample taken for sequencing was naive CD4+ T cells from PBMCs. Subset of the sample: CD45RA+ positively selected. The chain is built from TRBV5-1 and TRBJ1-4, with D tentatively TRBD1 (5 bases). This clonotype originated in a man aged 18-30 years in good health. Some clones in this sample may be carry-over from other donors' samples. CDR3 residues: CASSFGAGEKLFF. CDR3 in DNA: TGCGCCAGCAGCTTCGGGGCTGGGGAAAAACTGTTTTTT.